Included here is one T cell receptor beta chain sequence, with context. This entry belongs to a study of early T cells in non-severe SARS-CoV-2 infection. The CDR3 is 16 amino acids. J gave up 10 bases and V 6 bases, and 14 bases lay outside the gene matches. TCRdb reprocessed the 5' RACE reads via MiXCR and lists one record per CDR3 protein. The table includes about 40,000 distinct CDR3 sequences, around 6.3% detected once. This rearrangement joins TRBV12-3 or TRBV12-4 to TRBJ1-6, with TRBD1 matching 8 bases. The receptor comes from an adult who was a healthcare worker with PCR-confirmed SARS-CoV-2 infection or an uninfected control (not recorded which). Sequencing was performed on whole blood, taken at baseline. This CDR3 is CASRQGQGRGGSPLHF. The DNA of the CDR3 is TGTGCCAGCAGGCAAGGACAGGGCCGGGGAGGATCACCCCTCCACTTT.